This T cell receptor beta chain appears in the sequencing data of a study of T cell clonotyping in hematopoietic cell transplantation. The CDR3 loop spans 16 amino acids. Germline V gene lookup returns CDR1 SGHDT and CDR2 YYEEEE. V trimming: 4 bases; J trimming: 6 bases; junction bases outside the gene matches: 7. Sequencing was performed with immunoSEQ multiplex PCR; in TCRdb, only in-frame clones are kept and a portion is missing. The table has 15,000 to 20,000 clones, 65% to 85% seen once; the top ten hold approximately 15%. This clonotype was obtained from a man in his sixties in good health. Some clones in this sample may be carry-over from other donors' samples. Sample: peripheral blood mononuclear cells. The chain carries TRBV5-6 and TRBJ1-6; 10 nucleotides align to TRBD1. The CDR3 loop reads CASSRRDRGSNSPLHF. In DNA, the CDR3 is TGTGCCAGCAGCAGACGGGACAGGGGATCTAATTCACCCCTCCACTTT.